This TCR beta chain originates from a study of STAT3 mutations in large granular lymphocyte leukemia. The germline V gene has CDR1 SGHRS and CDR2 YFSETQ. Deletions cut 4 bases from V and 0 bases from J, with 10 bases between. CDR3 length: 14 amino acids. Worth noting for this clone: Its antigen is unknown.

Whole-study findings and limits: In T-cell large granular lymphocyte leukemia, about half of patients showed multiple immunodominant subclonotypes.

Produced via immunoSEQ multiplex PCR; TCRdb's table is partial and in-frame only. The sample consists of 35,000 or so clones, about 88% of them appearing once. The sequenced sample was PBMCs. This TCR was recovered from a human donor with T large granular lymphocyte leukemia. Some clones in this sample may be carry-over from other donors' samples. The chain carries TRBV5-1 and TRBJ1-1, with D unresolved. The CDR3: CASSGTEMNTEAFF. CDR3 DNA: TGCGCCAGCAGCGGCACAGAAATGAACACTGAAGCTTTCTTT.